This TCR beta chain is from a study of identical twins. Per the germline V gene, CDR1 is SGHDN and CDR2 is FVKESK. V was cut by 2 bases and J by 2 bases, with 10 bases left in between. The CDR3 spans 14 residues. Template switching added a universal primer site, and cDNA bore unique molecular identifiers. Each CDR3 protein is one row after TCRdb ran MiXCR on the 5' RACE reads. This table holds a few hundred thousand distinct CDR3 sequences, 13% to 15% found once. Findings and limits, study-wide: Conclusions were based on cross-sectional statistical analysis, without following the same donors. Cord blood beta clonotypes present at high abundance carried fewer insertions; no such pattern appeared in memory repertoires.

In regard to this clonotype: The antigen is not known.

The same specimen was also included in a second study, on yellow fever vaccine responses in identical twins.

This rearrangement joins TRBV14 to TRBJ2-7; D unresolved. This clonotype was sampled from a woman in her late teens or twenties in good health. Sequencing input: CD4+ T cells sorted from blood. For the CDR3, the DNA is TGTGCCAGCAGCCAAAGATACAAACCCTACGAGCAGTACTTC. It encodes CASSQRYKPYEQYF. The full variable domain, rest sourced from reference TRBV14 and TRBJ2-7, is EAGVTQFPSHSVIEKGQTVTLRCDPISGHDNLYWYRRVMGKEIKFLLHFVKESKQDESGMPNNRFLAERTGGTYSTLKVQPAELEDSGVYFCASSQRYKPYEQYFGPGTRLTVT.